This TCR beta chain appears in the sequencing data of a study of T cells expressing NK-cell markers. Findings and caveats of the study: The same clonotypes also predominated in the CD3+CD56-NKG2C+ fraction of several donors. HCMV specificity of expanded NKG2C+ T cell clones remained unclear.

A remark on this clonotype: Its antigen remains unknown.

This CDR3 is built from 13 residues. From germline, CDR1 is SQVTM and CDR2 ANQGSEA. In generating TCR beta cDNA, 5'RACE template switching with UMIs was used. From the 5' RACE reads, TCRdb lists one entry per CDR3 protein and no DNA. This sample's table reports roughly 110,000 distinct CDR3 sequences. J is TRBJ1-5 and V is TRBV29-1; TCRdb calls TRBD1, which cannot be checked without DNA. The receptor was derived from a woman aged 18 to 75 in good health. The material sequenced was blood T cells: a sorted CD56 or NKG2C T cell subset, CD4+ or CD8+ T cells, or bulk PBMC T cells (not recorded which). CDR3 protein: CSVAGGSNQPQHF.